A selection of T cell receptor beta chains follows, all from one sample in a study of CXCR3-negative and CXCR3-positive naive CD8 T cells. With the 5' RACE reads reprocessed, TCRdb shows one record per CDR3 protein and no DNA. The repertoire table contains about 150,000 distinct CDR3 sequences. The sample taken for sequencing was naive CXCR3+ CD8+ T cells from blood. The receptors originated from a human donor in good health. Some clones in this sample may be carry-over from other donors' samples. Both conserved end residues are part of each CDR3.

J gene | V gene | CDR3 protein
TRBJ2-5 | TRBV13 | CASSFTSSRTQYF
TRBJ2-7 | TRBV28 | CASSPGTGGILYEQYF
TRBJ2-2 | TRBV25-1 | CASSEYGKLAGENGQRTGELFF
TRBJ1-2 | TRBV5-1 | CASSEDGNYGYTF
TRBJ1-1 | TRBV6-5 | CASSYSAETGMEAFF
TRBJ2-5 | TRBV4-1 | CASSQERGTSGFQETQYF
TRBJ2-7 | TRBV7-9 | CASSPGGRYEQYF
TRBJ2-1 | TRBV19 | CASSMGGSNEQFF
TRBJ2-3 | TRBV7-9 | CASSLISGGAGVGDTQYF
TRBJ2-1 | TRBV6-1 | CASSAGQGPDEQFF
TRBJ2-2 | TRBV7-9 | CASSVNLGVPANTGELFF
TRBJ2-1 | TRBV5-1 | CASSEGTSGGSYNEQFF
TRBJ2-2 | TRBV7-3 | CASSPGGGQGSTGELFF
TRBJ2-3 | TRBV4-3 | CASSGTVTDTQYF
TRBJ1-4 | TRBV3-1 | CASSQEVATNEKLFF
TRBJ2-3 | TRBV29-1 | CSAWGQVGQKSTDTQYF
TRBJ1-1 | TRBV29-1 | CSVGGGVGTEAFF
TRBJ2-1 | TRBV19 | CASSNVLHNEQFF
TRBJ1-2 | TRBV7-9 | CASTGISTPNYGYTF
TRBJ2-7 | TRBV28 | CASRPTGKTYEQYF
TRBJ1-1 | TRBV11-2 | CASSLGFGGTEAFF
TRBJ2-7 | TRBV5-1 | CASSLEGQGRGDYEQYF
TRBJ1-6 | TRBV12-5 | CASGPDRVSSPLHF
TRBJ1-4 | TRBV6-1 | CASSEGAESEKLFF
TRBJ1-5 | TRBV6-6 | CASTLQGDYSNQPQHF
TRBJ1-1 | TRBV7-9 | CASSSQALGGERTEAFF
TRBJ2-5 | TRBV3-1 | CASSQRPQAGDWETQYF
TRBJ2-1 | TRBV4-1 | CVSSQDASTSGSRNEQFF
TRBJ2-1 | TRBV30 | CAWRRLFYNEQFF
TRBJ1-1 | TRBV29-1 | CSVDTRTGGENTEAFF
TRBJ2-1 | TRBV7-9 | CASSWDMDRANEQFF
TRBJ2-7 | TRBV5-1 | CASSSDRTYEQYF
TRBJ2-1 | TRBV6-2/TRBV6-3 | CASSYSPSGGRNEQFF
TRBJ2-5 | TRBV12-3/TRBV12-4 | CASSSGRLTNQETQYF
TRBJ1-1 | TRBV5-6 | CASSLVGTVAEAFF
TRBJ1-1 | TRBV6-5 | CASSYSGPGGTEAFF
TRBJ2-1 | TRBV7-9 | CASSHTSGGASFNEQFF
TRBJ1-1 | TRBV12-3/TRBV12-4 | CACGGPLNTEAFF
TRBJ1-1 | TRBV7-6 | CASSLGGAEAFF
TRBJ2-7 | TRBV2 | CASSEAGDIPYEQYF